This T cell receptor (beta chain) appears in the sequencing data of a study of T cell responses to AZD1222 COVID-19 vaccine. At the level of the study: The study pooled second doses at about 4 or about 12 weeks. Notes on the study in general: Across spike, vaccine-associated CD4 TCRs were found, dominant at 160-218 and 743-854. Repertoire samples came only from after the peak T cell response. Two AZD1222 doses significantly raised spike-specific TCR breadth and depth over controls.

Worth noting for this clone: Its antigen is undetermined.

TCRdb keeps only in-frame clones here, not all; method: immunoSEQ multiplex PCR. Here the sample spans under 100,000 clones, approximately 91% being singletons. The germline gives CDR1 GTSNPN, CDR2 SVGIG (reference sequence). V lost 3 bases to trimming and J lost 0 bases, with 5 bases between them. The CDR3 length is 13 residues. This TCR derives from an adult in good health. V is TRBV30 and J is TRBJ2-2; unclear D gene. The specimen was peripheral blood, collected on day 0 of AZD1222 vaccination. In DNA, the CDR3 is TGTGCCTGGAGCCCGTCGAACACCGGGGAGCTGTTTTTT. Its translation is CAWSPSNTGELFF.